The clone carrying this TCR beta chain was picked up one time. Its matching antigen is unknown. The data derive from a study of T cell responses to AZD1222 COVID-19 vaccine. Findings of the study overall: Most donors were white British and more were female, and clonal diversity was possibly underestimated. Baseline serology detected seropositivity in only 5 to 7 AZD1222 recipients.

This CDR3 is built from 19 residues. Per the germline V gene, CDR1 is LNHDA and CDR2 is SQIVND (reference sequence). Germline trimming cut 4 bases from V and 5 bases from J; bases unmatched to any gene: 12. Data came from immunoSEQ multiplex PCR; TCRdb stores just in-frame clones and leaves some out. Of roughly 100,000 clones listed, around 92% are singletons. Here the sequenced sample was peripheral blood, taken on day 0 of AZD1222 vaccination. The TCR sequence derives from an adult in good health. This chain uses TRBV19 with TRBJ2-2, with 14 positions matching TRBD2. CDR3 amino acids: CASSTGPGTSGSGTGELFF. CDR3 bases: TGTGCCAGTAGTACCGGGCCCGGGACTAGCGGGAGTGGAACCGGGGAGCTGTTTTTT.